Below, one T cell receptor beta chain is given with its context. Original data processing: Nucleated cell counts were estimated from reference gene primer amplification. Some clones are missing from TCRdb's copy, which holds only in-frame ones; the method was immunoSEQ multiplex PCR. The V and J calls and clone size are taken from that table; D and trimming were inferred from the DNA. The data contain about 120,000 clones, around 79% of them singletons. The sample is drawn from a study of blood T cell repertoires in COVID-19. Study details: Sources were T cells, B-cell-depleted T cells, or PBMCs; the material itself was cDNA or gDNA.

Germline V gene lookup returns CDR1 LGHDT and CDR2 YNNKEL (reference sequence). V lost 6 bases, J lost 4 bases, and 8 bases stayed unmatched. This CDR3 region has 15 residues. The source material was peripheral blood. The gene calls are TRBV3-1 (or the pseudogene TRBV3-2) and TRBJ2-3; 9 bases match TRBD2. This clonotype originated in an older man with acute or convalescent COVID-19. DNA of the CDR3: TGTGCCAGCAGACCGGGCGGGGGGGCCTCAGATACGCAGTATTTT. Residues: CASRPGGGASDTQYF.